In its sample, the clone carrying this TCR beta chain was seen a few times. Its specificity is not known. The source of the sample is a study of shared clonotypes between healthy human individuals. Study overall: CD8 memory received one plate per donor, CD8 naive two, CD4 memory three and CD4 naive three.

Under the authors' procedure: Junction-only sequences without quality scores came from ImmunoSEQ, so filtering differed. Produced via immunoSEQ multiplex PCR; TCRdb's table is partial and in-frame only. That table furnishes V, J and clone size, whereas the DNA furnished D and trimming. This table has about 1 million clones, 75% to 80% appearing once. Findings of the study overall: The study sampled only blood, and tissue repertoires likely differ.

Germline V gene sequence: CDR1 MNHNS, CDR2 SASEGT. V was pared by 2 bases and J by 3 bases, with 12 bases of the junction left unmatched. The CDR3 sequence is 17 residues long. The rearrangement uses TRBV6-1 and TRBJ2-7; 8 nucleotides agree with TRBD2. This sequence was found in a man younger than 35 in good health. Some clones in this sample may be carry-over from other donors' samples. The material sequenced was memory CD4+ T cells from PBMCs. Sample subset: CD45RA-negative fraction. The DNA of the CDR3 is TGTGCCAGCAGTGAAATGGGTGGAAGCGGGAGTGTCTACGAGCAGTACTTC. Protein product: CASSEMGGSGSVYEQYF.